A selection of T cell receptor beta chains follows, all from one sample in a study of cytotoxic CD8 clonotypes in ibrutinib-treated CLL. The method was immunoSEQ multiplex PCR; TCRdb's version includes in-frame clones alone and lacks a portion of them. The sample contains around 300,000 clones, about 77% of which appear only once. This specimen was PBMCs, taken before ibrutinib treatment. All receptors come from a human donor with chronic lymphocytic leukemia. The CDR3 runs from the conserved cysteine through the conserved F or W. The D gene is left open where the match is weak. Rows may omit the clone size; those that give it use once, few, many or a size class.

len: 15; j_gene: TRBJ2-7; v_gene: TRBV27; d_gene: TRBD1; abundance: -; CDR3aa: CASSSGTGGSYEQYF; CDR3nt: TGTGCCAGCAGTAGTGGGACAGGGGGTTCCTACGAGCAGTACTTC
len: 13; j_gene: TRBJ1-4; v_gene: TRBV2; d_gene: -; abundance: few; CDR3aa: CASYRDGNEKLFF; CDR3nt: TGTGCCAGTTACCGGGACGGAAATGAAAAACTGTTTTTT
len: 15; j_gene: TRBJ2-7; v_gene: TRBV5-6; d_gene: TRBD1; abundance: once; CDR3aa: CASSLLGQGLGEQYF; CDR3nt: TGTGCCAGCAGCTTGTTGGGACAGGGGCTTGGAGAGCAGTACTTC
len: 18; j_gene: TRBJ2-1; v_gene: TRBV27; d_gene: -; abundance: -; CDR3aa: CASSLIRRAGPSYNEQFF; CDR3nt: TGTGCCAGCAGTTTAATTCGGCGGGCGGGCCCATCCTACAATGAGCAGTTCTTC
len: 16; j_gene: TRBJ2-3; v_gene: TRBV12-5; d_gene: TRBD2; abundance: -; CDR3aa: CASGLVVAGVINTQYF; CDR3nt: TGTGCTAGTGGTTTGGTCGTAGCGGGAGTCATAAATACGCAGTATTTT
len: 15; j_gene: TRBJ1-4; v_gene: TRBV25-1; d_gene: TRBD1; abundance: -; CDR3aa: CASSDLWTGDEKLFF; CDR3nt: TGTGCCAGCAGTGATTTATGGACAGGGGATGAAAAACTGTTTTTT
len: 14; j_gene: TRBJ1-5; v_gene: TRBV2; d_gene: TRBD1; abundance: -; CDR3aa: CASSQGQGHQPQHF; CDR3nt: TGTGCCAGCAGCCAGGGACAGGGGCACCAGCCCCAGCATTTT
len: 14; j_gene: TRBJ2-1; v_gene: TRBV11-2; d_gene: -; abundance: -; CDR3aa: CASSKGLGLSEQFF; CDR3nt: TGTGCCAGCAGCAAGGGACTCGGGTTGAGTGAGCAGTTCTTC
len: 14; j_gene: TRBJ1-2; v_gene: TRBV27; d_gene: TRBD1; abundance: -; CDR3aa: CASRLTGLGYGYTF; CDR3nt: TGTGCCAGCAGGCTGACAGGGTTGGGCTATGGCTACACCTTC
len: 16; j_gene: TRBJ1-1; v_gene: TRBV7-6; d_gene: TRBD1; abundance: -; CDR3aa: CASSLRRGQVNTEAFF; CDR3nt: TGTGCCAGCAGCCTTAGGCGAGGACAGGTGAACACTGAAGCTTTCTTT
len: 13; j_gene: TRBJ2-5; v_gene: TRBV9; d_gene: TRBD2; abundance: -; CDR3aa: CASGTSGRETQYF; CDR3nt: TGTGCCAGTGGAACTAGCGGGCGGGAGACCCAGTACTTC
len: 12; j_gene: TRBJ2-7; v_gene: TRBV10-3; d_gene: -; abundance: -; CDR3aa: CAISPSSYEQYF; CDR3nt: TGTGCCATCAGTCCTTCTTCCTACGAGCAGTACTTC
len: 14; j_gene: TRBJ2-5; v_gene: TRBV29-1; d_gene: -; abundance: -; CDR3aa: CSVGGSAAQKTQYF; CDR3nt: TGCAGCGTTGGGGGGAGCGCTGCCCAAAAGACCCAGTACTTC
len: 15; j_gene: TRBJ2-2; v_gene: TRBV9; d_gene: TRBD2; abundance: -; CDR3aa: CATAPGGRIGGELFF; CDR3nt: TGTGCCACGGCCCCAGGCGGGAGAATAGGCGGGGAGCTGTTTTTT
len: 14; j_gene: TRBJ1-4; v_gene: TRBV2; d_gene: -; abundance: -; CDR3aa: CASSFSGVGEKLFF; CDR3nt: TGTGCCAGCAGTTTTTCGGGTGTGGGTGAAAAACTGTTTTTT
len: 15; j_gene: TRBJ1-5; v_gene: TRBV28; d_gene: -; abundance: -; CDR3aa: CASSFRLGGVQPQHF; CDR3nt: TGTGCCAGCAGTTTTCGATTGGGGGGAGTTCAGCCCCAGCATTTT
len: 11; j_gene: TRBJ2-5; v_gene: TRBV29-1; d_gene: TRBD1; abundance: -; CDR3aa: CSGGQQETQYF; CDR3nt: TGCAGCGGGGGACAGCAAGAGACCCAGTACTTC
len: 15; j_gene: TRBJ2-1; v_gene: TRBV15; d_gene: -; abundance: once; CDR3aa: CATSYVASSYNEQFF; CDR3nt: TGTGCCACCAGCTACGTGGCGAGCTCCTACAATGAGCAGTTCTTC
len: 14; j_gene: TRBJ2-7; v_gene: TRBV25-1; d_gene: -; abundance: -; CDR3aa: CASSATPSSYEQYF; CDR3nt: TGTGCCAGCAGTGCGACTCCGAGCTCCTACGAGCAGTACTTC
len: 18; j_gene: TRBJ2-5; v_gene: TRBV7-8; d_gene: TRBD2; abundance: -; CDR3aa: CASSLKLTSGRPQETQYF; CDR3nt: TGTGCCAGCAGCTTAAAATTGACAAGCGGGAGACCCCAAGAGACCCAGTACTTC
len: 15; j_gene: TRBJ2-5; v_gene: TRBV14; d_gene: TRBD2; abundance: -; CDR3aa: CASSRASGYQETQYF; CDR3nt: TGTGCCAGCAGCCGGGCTAGCGGATACCAAGAGACCCAGTACTTC
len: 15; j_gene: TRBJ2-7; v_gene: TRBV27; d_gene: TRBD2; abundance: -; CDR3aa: CASSVGPSGIYEQYF; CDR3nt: TGTGCCAGCAGTGTGGGGCCTAGCGGGATCTACGAGCAGTACTTC
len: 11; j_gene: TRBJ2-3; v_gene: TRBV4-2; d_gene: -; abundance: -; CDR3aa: CASSQDHTQYF; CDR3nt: TGTGCCAGCAGCCAAGATCATACGCAGTATTTT
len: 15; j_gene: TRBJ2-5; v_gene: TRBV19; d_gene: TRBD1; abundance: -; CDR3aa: CASSTGQGAWETQYF; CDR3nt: TGTGCCAGTAGTACAGGACAGGGGGCTTGGGAGACCCAGTACTTC
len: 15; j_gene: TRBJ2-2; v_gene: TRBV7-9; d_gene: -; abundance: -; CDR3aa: CASNPSGLFPGELFF; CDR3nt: TGTGCCAGCAACCCGTCGGGCCTTTTCCCCGGGGAGCTGTTTTTT
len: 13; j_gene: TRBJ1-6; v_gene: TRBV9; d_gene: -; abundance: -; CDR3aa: CASSAPGNSPLHF; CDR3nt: TGTGCCAGCAGCGCCCCCGGGAATTCACCCCTCCACTTT
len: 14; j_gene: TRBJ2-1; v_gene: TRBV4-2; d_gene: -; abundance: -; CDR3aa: CASSQDALNNEQFF; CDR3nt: TGTGCCAGCAGCCAAGATGCCTTAAACAATGAGCAGTTCTTC
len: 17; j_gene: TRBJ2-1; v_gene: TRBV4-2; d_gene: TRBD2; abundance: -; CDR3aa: CASSQESASGRANEQFF; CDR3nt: TGTGCCAGCAGCCAAGAGTCGGCTAGCGGGAGGGCCAATGAGCAGTTCTTC
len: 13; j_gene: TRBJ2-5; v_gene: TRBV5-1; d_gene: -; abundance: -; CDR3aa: CASSLAVQETQYF; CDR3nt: TGCGCCAGCAGCTTGGCGGTTCAAGAGACCCAGTACTTC
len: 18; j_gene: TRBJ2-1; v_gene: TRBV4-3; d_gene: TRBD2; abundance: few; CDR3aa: CASSQDVSLADSYNEQFF; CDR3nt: TGCGCCAGCAGCCAAGATGTTTCCCTAGCGGACTCCTACAATGAGCAGTTCTTC
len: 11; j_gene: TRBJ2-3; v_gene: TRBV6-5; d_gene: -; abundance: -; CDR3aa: CASSYGHTQYF; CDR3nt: TGTGCCAGCAGTTACGGGCATACGCAGTATTTT
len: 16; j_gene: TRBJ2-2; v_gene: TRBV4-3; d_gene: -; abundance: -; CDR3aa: CASSPHGGRGTGELFF; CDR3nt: TGCGCCAGCAGCCCCCACGGGGGAAGGGGGACCGGGGAGCTGTTTTTT
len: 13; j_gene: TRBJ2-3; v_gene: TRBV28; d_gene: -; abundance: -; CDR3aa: CASKAGSTDTQYF; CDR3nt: TGTGCCAGCAAGGCGGGTAGCACAGATACGCAGTATTTT
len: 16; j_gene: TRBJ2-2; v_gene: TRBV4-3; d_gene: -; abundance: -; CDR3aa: CASSQESSLGTGELFF; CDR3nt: TGCGCCAGCAGCCAGGAATCTAGCTTAGGCACCGGGGAGCTGTTTTTT
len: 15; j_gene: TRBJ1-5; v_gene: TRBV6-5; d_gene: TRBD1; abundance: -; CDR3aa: CASRQGQSSNQPQHF; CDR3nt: TGTGCCAGCAGACAGGGACAGTCCAGCAATCAGCCCCAGCATTTT
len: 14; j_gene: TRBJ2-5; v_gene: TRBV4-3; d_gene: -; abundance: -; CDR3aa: CASSQDYLQETQYF; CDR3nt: TGCGCCAGCAGCCAAGATTACCTCCAAGAGACCCAGTACTTC
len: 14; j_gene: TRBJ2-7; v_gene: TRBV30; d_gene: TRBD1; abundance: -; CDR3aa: CAWSRPGTGDEQYF; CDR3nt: TGTGCCTGGAGCCGACCCGGGACAGGGGACGAGCAGTACTTC
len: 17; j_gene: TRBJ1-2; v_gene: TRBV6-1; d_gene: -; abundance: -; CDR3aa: CASSESLRSGDSGGYTF; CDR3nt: TGTGCCAGCAGTGAAAGTCTTCGGTCAGGGGATTCAGGAGGCTACACCTTC
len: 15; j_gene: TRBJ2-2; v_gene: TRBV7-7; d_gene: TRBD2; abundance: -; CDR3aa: CASSIGRVSTGELFF; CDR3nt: TGTGCCAGCAGTATCGGGAGGGTGAGCACCGGGGAGCTGTTTTTT
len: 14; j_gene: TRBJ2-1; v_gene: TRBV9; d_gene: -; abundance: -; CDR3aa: CASSVDWRINEQFF; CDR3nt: TGTGCCAGCAGCGTAGACTGGAGGATCAATGAGCAGTTCTTC
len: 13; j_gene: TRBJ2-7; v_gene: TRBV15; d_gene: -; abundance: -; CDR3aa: CATSRRLDYEQYF; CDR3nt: TGTGCCACCAGCAGGCGACTAGACTACGAGCAGTACTTC
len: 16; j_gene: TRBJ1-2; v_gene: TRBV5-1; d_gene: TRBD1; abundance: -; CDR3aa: CASSPRGQGIGYGYTF; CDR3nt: TGCGCCAGCAGCCCCAGGGGACAGGGAATCGGCTATGGCTACACCTTC
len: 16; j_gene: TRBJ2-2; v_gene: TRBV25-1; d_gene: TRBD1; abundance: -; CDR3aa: CASSEDRGYVLEELFF; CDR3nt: TGTGCCAGCAGTGAAGACAGGGGTTACGTCTTGGAGGAGCTGTTTTTT
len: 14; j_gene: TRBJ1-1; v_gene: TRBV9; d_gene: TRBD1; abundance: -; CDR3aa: CASSPMTGETEAFF; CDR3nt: TGTGCCAGCAGCCCAATGACAGGGGAGACTGAAGCTTTCTTT
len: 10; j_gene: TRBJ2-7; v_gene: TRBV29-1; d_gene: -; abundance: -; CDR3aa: CSVVAYEQYF; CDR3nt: TGCAGCGTTGTAGCCTACGAGCAGTACTTC
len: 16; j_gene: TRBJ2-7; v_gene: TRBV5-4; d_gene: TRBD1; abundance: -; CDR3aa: CASSFSWTGGVHEQYF; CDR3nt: TGTGCCAGCAGCTTTTCCTGGACAGGGGGCGTCCACGAGCAGTACTTC
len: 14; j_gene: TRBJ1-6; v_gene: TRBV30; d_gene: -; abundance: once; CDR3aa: CAWSVGNYNSPLHF; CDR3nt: TGTGCCTGGAGTGTAGGAAATTATAATTCACCCCTCCACTTT
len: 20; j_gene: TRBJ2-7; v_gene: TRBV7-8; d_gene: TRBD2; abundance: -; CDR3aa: CASSLSSEGEFLAGSYEQYF; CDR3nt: TGTGCCAGCAGCTTATCATCGGAAGGCGAGTTTCTAGCGGGATCCTACGAGCAGTACTTC
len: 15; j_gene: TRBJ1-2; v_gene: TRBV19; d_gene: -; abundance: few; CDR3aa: CASSIDLAGRNGYTF; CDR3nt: TGTGCCAGTAGTATAGATCTTGCAGGGCGGAATGGCTACACCTTC
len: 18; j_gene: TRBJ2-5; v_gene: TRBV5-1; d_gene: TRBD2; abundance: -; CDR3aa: CASSYTGTSGRARETQYF; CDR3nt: TGCGCCAGCAGCTATACCGGGACTAGCGGGAGGGCCAGAGAGACCCAGTACTTC
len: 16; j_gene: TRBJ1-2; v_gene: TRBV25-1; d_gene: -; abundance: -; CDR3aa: CASSESRSWTNYGYTF; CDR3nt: TGTGCCAGCAGTGAATCTCGAAGTTGGACAAACTATGGCTACACCTTC
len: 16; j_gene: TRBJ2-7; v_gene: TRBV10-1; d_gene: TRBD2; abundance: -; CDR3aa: CASSDRLAGVSYEQYF; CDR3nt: TGCGCCAGCAGTGACCGACTAGCGGGAGTATCCTACGAGCAGTACTTC
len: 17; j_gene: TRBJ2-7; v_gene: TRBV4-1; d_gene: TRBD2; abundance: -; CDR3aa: CASSQDASGRGYYEQYF; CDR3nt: TGCGCCAGCAGCCAAGATGCTAGCGGGAGGGGGTACTACGAGCAGTACTTC
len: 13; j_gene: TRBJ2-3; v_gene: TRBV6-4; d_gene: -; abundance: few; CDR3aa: CASSPRDSDTQYF; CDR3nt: TGTGCCAGCAGCCCCAGGGATTCGGATACGCAGTATTTT